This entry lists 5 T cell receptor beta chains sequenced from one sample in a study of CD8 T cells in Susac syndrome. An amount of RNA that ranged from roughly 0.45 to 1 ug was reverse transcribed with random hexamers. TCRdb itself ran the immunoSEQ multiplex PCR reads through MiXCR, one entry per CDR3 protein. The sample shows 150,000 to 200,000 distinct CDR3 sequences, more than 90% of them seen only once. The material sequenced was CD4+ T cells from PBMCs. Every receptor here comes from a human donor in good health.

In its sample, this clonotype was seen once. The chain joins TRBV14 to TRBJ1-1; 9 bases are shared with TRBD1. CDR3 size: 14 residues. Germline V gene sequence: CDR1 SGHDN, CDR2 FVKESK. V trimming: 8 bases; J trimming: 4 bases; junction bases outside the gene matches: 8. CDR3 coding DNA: TGTGCCAGCCGAAACAGGGGGCTCGGCACTGAAGCTTTCTTT. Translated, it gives CASRNRGLGTEAFF.

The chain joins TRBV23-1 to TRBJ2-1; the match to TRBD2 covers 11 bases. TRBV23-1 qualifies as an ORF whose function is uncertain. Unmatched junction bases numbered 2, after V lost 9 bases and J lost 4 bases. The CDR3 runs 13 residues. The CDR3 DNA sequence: TGCGCCAGGCGACTAGCGGGGTACAATGAGCAGTTCTTC. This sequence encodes CARRLAGYNEQFF.

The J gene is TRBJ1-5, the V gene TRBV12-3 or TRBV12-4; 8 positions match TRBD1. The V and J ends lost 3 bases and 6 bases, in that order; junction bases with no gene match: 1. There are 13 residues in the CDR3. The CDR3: CASSFDRGQPQHF. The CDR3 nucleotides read TGTGCCAGCAGTTTTGACAGGGGTCAGCCCCAGCATTTT.

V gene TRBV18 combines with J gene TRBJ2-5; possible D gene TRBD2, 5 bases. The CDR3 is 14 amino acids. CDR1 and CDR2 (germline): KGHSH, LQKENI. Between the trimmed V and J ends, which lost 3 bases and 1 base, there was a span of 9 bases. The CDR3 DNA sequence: TGTGCCAGCTCACCCCCGGACTTCCAAGAGACCCAGTACTTC. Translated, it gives CASSPPDFQETQYF.

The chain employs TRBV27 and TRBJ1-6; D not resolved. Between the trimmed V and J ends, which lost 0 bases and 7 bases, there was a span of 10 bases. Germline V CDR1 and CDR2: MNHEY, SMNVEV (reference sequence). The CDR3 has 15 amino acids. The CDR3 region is CASSLSMEANSPLHF. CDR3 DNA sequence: TGTGCCAGCAGTTTATCGATGGAAGCAAATTCACCCCTCCACTTT.